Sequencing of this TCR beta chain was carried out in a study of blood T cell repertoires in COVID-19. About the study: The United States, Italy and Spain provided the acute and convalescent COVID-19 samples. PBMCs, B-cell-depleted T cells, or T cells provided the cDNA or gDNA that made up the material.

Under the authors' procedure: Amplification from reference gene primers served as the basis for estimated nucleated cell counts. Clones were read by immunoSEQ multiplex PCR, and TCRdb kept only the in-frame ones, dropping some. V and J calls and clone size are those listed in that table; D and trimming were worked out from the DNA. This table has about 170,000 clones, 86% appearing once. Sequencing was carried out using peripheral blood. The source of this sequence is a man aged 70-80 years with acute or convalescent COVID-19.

The CDR3, as DNA: TGTGCCAGCAGCGAAAATAGACAGGGGGCTGATGGCTACACCTTC. Its translation: CASSENRQGADGYTF. The V call is TRBV25-1, the J call TRBJ1-2; 10 positions match TRBD1. Germline CDR1 MGHDK, CDR2 SYGVNS. The CDR3 is made up of 15 amino acids. Losses at the gene ends were 6 bases for V and 6 bases for J; bases not matched to a gene: 10.